Below are 7 T cell receptor beta chains sequenced from a single sample in a study of cytomegalovirus exposure and HLA in healthy donors. PCR amplification relied on 60 Vbeta primers (plus 13 Jbeta primers). Sequenced by immunoSEQ multiplex PCR; TCRdb stores in-frame clones only, minus some. The sample lists around 270,000 clones; 80% were seen once. The sequenced material came from PBMCs. These receptors all come from a girl aged 2 to 10 in good health and CMV-seronegative.

There are a few counts of this clone. The gene calls are TRBV7-2 and TRBJ1-5; D might be TRBD1 (5 bases). Trimming stripped 7 bases from V and 1 base from J, with 11 bases between. Germline CDR1 and CDR2: SGHTA and FQGNSA. CDR3 length: 14 residues. CDR3 sequence reads: CASNTTASNQPQHF. CDR3 sequence (DNA): TGTGCCAGCAACACGACAGCGAGCAATCAGCCCCAGCATTTT.

This clone has more than one count but fewer than ten. The chain combines TRBV25-1 with TRBJ2-3, with TRBD1 identical over 9 bases. The CDR3 sequence is 13 residues long. The trim removed 4 bases at V and 4 bases at J, leaving 0 bases unmatched. Germline V CDR1 and CDR2: MGHDK, SYGVNS. The CDR3 DNA sequence: TGTGCCAGCAGTGGACAGGGGGCAGATACGCAGTATTTT. This encodes CASSGQGADTQYF.

The chain uses TRBV4-1 and TRBJ2-2; 8 nucleotides agree with TRBD2. CDR1 is MGHRA and CDR2 is YSYEKL in the germline V gene. This CDR3 comprises 15 residues. J gave up 5 bases and V 7 bases, and 9 bases lay outside the gene matches. In DNA, the CDR3 is TGCGCCAGCACCATCACTAGCGGAAGGACCGGGGAGCTGTTTTTT. Translated: CASTITSGRTGELFF.

The V call is TRBV4-2, the J call TRBJ1-2, with TRBD1 identical over 8 bases. CDR3 length equals 16 residues. With V trimmed by 4 bases and J by 0 bases, 7 bases remained unmatched. Germline V gene sequence: CDR1 LGHNA, CDR2 YNFKEQ. Here the CDR3 reads CASSPYDRGSNYGYTF. The CDR3 DNA reads as TGTGCCAGCAGCCCGTATGACAGGGGTTCTAACTATGGCTACACCTTC.

This rearrangement joins TRBV7-9 to TRBJ1-6; D is uncertain. The CDR3 covers 12 residues. Per germline, CDR1 SEHNR and CDR2 FQNEAQ (reference sequence). Trimming took 1 base from V and 10 from J, leaving 5 bases between them. CDR3 sequence reads: CASSLDISPLHF. The CDR3, as DNA: TGTGCCAGCAGCTTAGATATCTCACCCCTCCACTTT.

This rearrangement joins TRBV29-1 to TRBJ2-2; the D is unclear. The CDR3 runs 11 residues. V was cut by 7 bases and J by 2 bases, with 5 bases left in between. Germline CDR1 is SQVTM and CDR2 is ANQGSEA. The CDR3 DNA is TGCAGCGCCCGTAACACCGGGGAGCTGTTTTTT. It encodes CSARNTGELFF.

This clone occurred once. The rearrangement links TRBV2 to TRBJ1-4; D is uncertain. CDR1 and CDR2 from the germline V gene are SNHLY and FYNNEI. The CDR3 totals 12 residues. The ends were cut back, 4 bases at V and 5 bases at J, with 5 bases in the middle. The CDR3 nucleotides read TGTGCCAGCAGTGGTTCAAATGAAAAACTGTTTTTT. It translates to CASSGSNEKLFF.